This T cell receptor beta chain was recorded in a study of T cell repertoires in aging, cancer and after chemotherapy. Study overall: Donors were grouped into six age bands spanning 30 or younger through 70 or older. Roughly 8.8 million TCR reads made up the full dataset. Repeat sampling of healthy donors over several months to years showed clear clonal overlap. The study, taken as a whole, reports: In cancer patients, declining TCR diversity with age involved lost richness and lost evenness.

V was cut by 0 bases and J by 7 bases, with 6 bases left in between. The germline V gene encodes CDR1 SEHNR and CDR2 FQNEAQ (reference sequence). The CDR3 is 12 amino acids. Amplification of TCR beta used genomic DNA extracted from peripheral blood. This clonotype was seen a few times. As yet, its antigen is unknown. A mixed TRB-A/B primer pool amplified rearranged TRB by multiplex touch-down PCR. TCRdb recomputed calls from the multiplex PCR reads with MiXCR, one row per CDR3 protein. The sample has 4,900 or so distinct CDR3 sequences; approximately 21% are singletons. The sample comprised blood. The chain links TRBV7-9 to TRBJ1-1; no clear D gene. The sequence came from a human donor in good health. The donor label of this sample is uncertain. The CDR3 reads CASSLAQHEAFF. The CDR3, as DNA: TGTGCCAGCAGCTTAGCCCAGCATGAAGCTTTCTTT.